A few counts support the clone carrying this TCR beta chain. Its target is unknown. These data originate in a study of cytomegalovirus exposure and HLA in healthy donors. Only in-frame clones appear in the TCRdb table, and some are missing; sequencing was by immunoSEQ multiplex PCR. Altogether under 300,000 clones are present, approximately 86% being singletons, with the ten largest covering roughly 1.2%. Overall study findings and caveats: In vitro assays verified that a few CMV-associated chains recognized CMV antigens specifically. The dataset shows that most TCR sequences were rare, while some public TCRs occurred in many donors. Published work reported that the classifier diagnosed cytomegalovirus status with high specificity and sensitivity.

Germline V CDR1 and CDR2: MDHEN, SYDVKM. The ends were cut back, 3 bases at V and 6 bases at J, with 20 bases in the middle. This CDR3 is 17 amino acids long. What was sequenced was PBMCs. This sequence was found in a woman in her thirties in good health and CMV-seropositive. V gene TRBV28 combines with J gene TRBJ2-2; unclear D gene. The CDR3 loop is CASSFFRRLLSAGELFF. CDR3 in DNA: TGTGCCAGCAGTTTTTTCCGCCGACTGCTCTCGGCCGGGGAGCTGTTTTTT.